This is a list of T cell receptor beta chains from one sample in a study of shared clonotypes between healthy human individuals. The repertoire was sequenced with immunoSEQ multiplex PCR; TCRdb's copy has only in-frame clones and lacks some. The sample includes about 330,000 clones, 87% of them seen just once. Sequencing was performed on memory CD8+ T cells sorted from blood. These receptors originate from a man between 18 and 35 years old in good health. Both conserved end residues are part of each CDR3. Fields, in order: D gene, J gene, V gene, clone size, CDR3 DNA, CDR3 protein. The D gene is left open where the match is weak. Clone size appears in some rows only: once, few, many, or a class for an expanded clone.

D: NA
J: TRBJ1-2
V: TRBV28
size: NA
DNA: TGTGCCAGCACCGTGGTGGGGGGGCGCTTTGACTATGGCTACACCTTC
CDR3: CASTVVGGRFDYGYTF

D: NA
J: TRBJ2-7
V: TRBV13
size: NA
DNA: TGTGCCAGCAGCTCGCATTCCTACGAGCAGTACTTC
CDR3: CASSSHSYEQYF

D: TRBD2
J: TRBJ2-7
V: TRBV6-5
size: few
DNA: TGTGCCAGCAGTTACGGTAGCGGGGGCTACGAGCAGTACTTC
CDR3: CASSYGSGGYEQYF

D: TRBD2
J: TRBJ2-7
V: TRBV6-5
size: NA
DNA: TGTGCCAGCAGTTTAGCGGGGGGCTTCTACGAGCAGTACTTC
CDR3: CASSLAGGFYEQYF

D: TRBD2
J: TRBJ2-1
V: TRBV9
size: NA
DNA: TGTGCCAGCAGCGTGACTAGCGGGAGGGCCGGTGAGCAGTTCTTC
CDR3: CASSVTSGRAGEQFF

D: NA
J: TRBJ1-5
V: TRBV4-1
size: NA
DNA: TGCGCCAGCAGCCAAGGAGAGGGCCGTCAGCCCCAGCATTTT
CDR3: CASSQGEGRQPQHF

D: NA
J: TRBJ2-7
V: TRBV7-6
size: NA
DNA: TGTGCCAGCAGCTTAGGTTGGTCGAGCCCCGAGCAGTACTTC
CDR3: CASSLGWSSPEQYF

D: NA
J: TRBJ2-7
V: TRBV6-1
size: NA
DNA: TGTGCCAGCAGTGAATACTGGAACTACGAGCAGTACTTC
CDR3: CASSEYWNYEQYF

D: TRBD2
J: TRBJ2-5
V: TRBV5-6
size: NA
DNA: TGTGCCAGCAGCAGTACTGTGGCTAGCGGGGGGACTGAGACCCAGTACTTC
CDR3: CASSSTVASGGTETQYF

D: NA
J: TRBJ2-7
V: TRBV10-1
size: NA
DNA: TGCGCCAGCAGTACTGACTTGAGCTCCTACGAGCAGTACTTC
CDR3: CASSTDLSSYEQYF

D: NA
J: TRBJ2-1
V: TRBV29-1
size: once
DNA: TGCAGCGTTGATTACTACAATGAGCAGTTCTTC
CDR3: CSVDYYNEQFF

D: NA
J: TRBJ1-2
V: TRBV6-1
size: NA
DNA: TGTGCCAGCAGCCCCGAGTTCTATGGCTACACCTTC
CDR3: CASSPEFYGYTF

D: NA
J: TRBJ2-2
V: TRBV10-1
size: NA
DNA: TGCGCCAGCAGTGACGGGACCGGGGAGCTGTTTTTT
CDR3: CASSDGTGELFF

D: NA
J: TRBJ2-7
V: TRBV9
size: NA
DNA: TGTGCCAGCAGCGCCGGGACTGGCGGTTCTTACGAGCAGTACTTC
CDR3: CASSAGTGGSYEQYF

D: NA
J: TRBJ2-7
V: TRBV27
size: NA
DNA: TGTGCCAGCAGCCAGACAAACTCCTACGAGCAGTACTTC
CDR3: CASSQTNSYEQYF

D: NA
J: TRBJ1-5
V: TRBV4-1
size: NA
DNA: TGCGCCAGCAGCTTGGCGGTCTCTGTTGGGAGTAATAGCAATCAGCCCCAGCATTTT
CDR3: CASSLAVSVGSNSNQPQHF

D: NA
J: TRBJ1-2
V: TRBV30
size: NA
DNA: TGTGCCTGGAATTCAGGGTTCGGCTACACCTTC
CDR3: CAWNSGFGYTF

D: NA
J: TRBJ1-6
V: TRBV9
size: few
DNA: TGTGCCAGCAGCCCGTCCCGGGTGGAGACTAATTCACCCCTCCACTTT
CDR3: CASSPSRVETNSPLHF

D: NA
J: TRBJ1-1
V: TRBV9
size: NA
DNA: TGTGCCAGCAGTGCGGTTGGTGCCGGGGAGGCTTTCTTT
CDR3: CASSAVGAGEAFF

D: NA
J: TRBJ2-5
V: TRBV7-9
size: NA
DNA: TGTGCCAGCAGCTTAGCGATTGATGAGACCCAGTACTTC
CDR3: CASSLAIDETQYF

D: TRBD1
J: TRBJ1-2
V: TRBV7-9
size: NA
DNA: TGTGCCAGCAGCTCGGACAGGATCTATGGCTACACCTTC
CDR3: CASSSDRIYGYTF

D: NA
J: TRBJ2-5
V: TRBV23-1
size: NA
DNA: TGCGCCAGCAGTCAATCCTTAGCCAGGGCCTTCCGGGAGACCCAGTACTTC
CDR3: CASSQSLARAFRETQYF

D: NA
J: TRBJ2-3
V: TRBV27
size: NA
DNA: TGTGCCAGCAGTTTATCTGCGGCTCCATTGGCTAGCACAGATACGCAGTATTTT
CDR3: CASSLSAAPLASTDTQYF

D: NA
J: TRBJ2-3
V: TRBV4-1
size: NA
DNA: TGCGCCAGCAGTCACCAACAGGCATTTAGGAATACGCAGTATTTT
CDR3: CASSHQQAFRNTQYF